This TCR beta chain was profiled in a study of T cell repertoires in cytomegalovirus infection. Germline V CDR1 and CDR2: LNHDA, SQIVND (reference sequence). The CDR3 sequence is 13 residues long. Trimming took off 0 bases at V and 6 bases at J, with 8 bases between the two ends. As concerns this clonotype: Its antigen is not known.

MiXCR was run by TCRdb on the reads, yielding one entry per CDR3 protein. This table has about 310,000 distinct CDR3 sequences, around 25% appearing once. This TCR was recovered from a human donor in good health (CMV status not recorded). Some clones in this sample may be carry-over from other donors' samples. The specimen comprised cultured PBMCs, sampled from culture after CMV antigen stimulation. The V call is TRBV19, the J call TRBJ1-2; no firm D call. CDR3 sequence reads: CASSIELSDGYTF. The CDR3 DNA sequence: TGTGCCAGTAGTATAGAACTCTCGGATGGCTACACCTTC. Using reference TRBV19 and TRBJ1-2 for the parts outside the CDR3, the full variable domain is DGGITQSPKYLFRKEGQNVTLSCEQNLNHDAMYWYRQDPGQGLRLIYYSQIVNDFQKGDIAEGYSVSREKKESFPLTVTSAQKNPTAFYLCASSIELSDGYTFGSGTRLTVV.